The TCR beta chain under discussion was sequenced for a study of cytomegalovirus exposure and HLA in healthy donors (dated by TCRdb to about 2017). Background on the whole study: In an earlier analysis of several hundred of the donors, approximately 260 Gb of sequence data and approximately 120 million unique TCR beta sequences from about 180 million T cells were reported. Among roughly 400 genotyped donors of the cohort, an average of about 240,000 unique TCR beta nucleotide sequences were sequenced per donor, roughly 20% of them non-productive. Rather than using new phenotypic data, the later analysis identified candidate immune exposures from TCR beta sequences and from how often those sequences occurred across donors. Among the roughly 380 genotyped donors, around 81% belonged to the genetic ancestry cluster associated with self-reported Caucasian donors. High-throughput TCR immunosequencing, statistical association of individual TCRs with disease status, and machine learning were combined to predict cytomegalovirus infection status. In addition to the first cohort of about 650 subjects, a separate validation cohort of 120 different subjects was used. Donor age, sex, ethnicity and CMV serostatus were collected together with the repertoire data. A later analysis re-analyzed previously published TCR beta repertoires from roughly 600 donors and added high-resolution HLA genotyping to study TCR occurrence patterns. The T cell repertoires of 700 or so subjects were profiled by immunosequencing and related to cytomegalovirus serostatus. Around 320 gigabases of sequencing data and tens of millions of unique TCR sequences were included in an early release covering roughly 600 HLA-typed donors. HLA typing covered class I and class II loci at four-digit resolution. Every discovery cohort repertoire had been produced on one sequencing platform. The number of typed donors differed by locus: roughly 620-640 for A, B, C, DRB1 and DQB1; 522 for DQA1; 600 to 610 for DPA1; and 450 to 480 for DPB1. To decide whether each TCR beta V gene segment behaved as functional or pseudogenic, an earlier analysis of 587 of the donors relied on high-throughput TCR beta sequencing. Genome-wide SNP genotypes for about 65% of the 666 donors were used in a later genetic analysis, which treated that subset as a discovery cohort. Because of strong linkage in the cohort, roughly five DR-DQ haplotypes were treated as single units for association and clustering. The aim of the study was to test whether cataloging public T cell receptors could identify signatures of past pathogen exposure. What the authors observed across the whole study: The classifier was reported to diagnose cytomegalovirus status with high specificity and sensitivity in both the original and validation cohorts. A later analysis found that HLA-associated TCR beta chains were more clonally expanded and had lower generation probabilities than equally common non-associated chains. In the study, roughly 160 TCR beta chains were listed as associated with cytomegalovirus. Linkage disequilibrium might explain the correlated functional status among segregating V segments, but an unknown experimental factor could not be excluded. A further reported finding was that TCR beta sequences accurately predicted the HLA-A and HLA-B alleles for most subjects in the first cohort. A cluster of highly shared sequence variants was judged likely to be a technical artifact of the sequencing pipeline. Assigning TCR associations to individual alleles was difficult when HLA alleles, especially DR and DQ, strongly co-occurred. Several of the top co-occurrence clusters appeared to be linked to parvovirus B19, influenza, CMV and Epstein-Barr virus, according to a later analysis. Most TCR sequences were observed very rarely across donors, whereas some public TCRs were present in many individuals. In an earlier analysis of 587 of the donors, most TCR beta V segments appeared in productive rearrangements about 90% or about 30% of the time, broadly matching IMGT annotations. Because counts were too low, around 18 rarely observed V segments, including chromosome 9 orphons, were left out of the earlier analysis of a few hundred of the donors. The 87-base-pair reads could not distinguish some IMGT-functional V segments, including TRBV6-2 and TRBV6-3, so those segments were excluded. The cohort was sequenced for TCR beta chains only, and without alpha or paired-chain data the features that could be detected were limited. The authors suggested that the approach could potentially be generalized to other disease states and immunological phenotypes. A few of the identified cytomegalovirus-associated TCR beta chains were confirmed in vitro to be specific for cytomegalovirus antigens. In a later genetic analysis, fewer N-insertions in productive TCRs were reported among donors in an Asian-associated ancestry cluster than the roughly 640-donor mean. According to a later analysis, most CMV-associated TCR beta chains appeared to be HLA-restricted, and the HLA associations seemed to be driven largely by CMV exposure. Presence/absence analyses assumed roughly uniform sequencing depth across donors, an assumption that may not hold. A later analysis associated 16,951 TCR beta sequences with specific HLA alleles at a false discovery rate of 0.05. Because HLA typing was unavailable for some donors at each locus, only the typed subset was used in association tests. For the cohort, immune exposure information was limited to CMV serostatus. In a later analysis, the rate of TCR association differed among HLA loci, with DRB1 alleles having the most associated TCRs and HLA-C alleles having the fewest. V-gene and J-gene trimming of TCR beta chains was associated with a missense DCLRE1C variant in a later genetic analysis, and the association was replicated in an independent cohort.

For this clone: No cognate antigen has been identified for it. Per-nucleotide qualities are absent, and no much larger clonotype sits a single base away.

Library preparation was by the immunoSEQ multiplex PCR assay. The multiplex PCR relied on a mix of 60 forward primers for TCR Vbeta segments and 13 reverse primers for TCR Jbeta segments. The CDR3 region of rearranged TCR beta genes was amplified from genomic DNA by a multiplex PCR assay. The Illumina HiSeq System was used to sequence the amplified TCR beta libraries as 87-base-pair reads. In the original analysis: A later analysis tallied around 82 million unique TCR beta chains across the 666 repertoires, and around 12 million of those chains were shared by two or more donors. Raw reads were error-corrected and collapsed into unique sequences with a nearest-neighbor algorithm that merged closely related sequences to remove PCR and sequencing errors. Alignment of CDR3 sequences to IMGT reference sequences was used to assign V, D and J gene segments. For a sequence to be retained, a match of at least six nucleotides was required to both a V gene segment and a J gene segment. A rearrangement counted as productive if the CDR3 had no stop codons and remained in frame with V and J, and every other rearrangement counted as non-productive. Following IMGT convention, CDR3 was defined as the stretch from the second conserved V-encoded cysteine to the conserved J-encoded phenylalanine. In an earlier analysis of roughly 580 of the donors, sequences lacking an unambiguous match to a single V gene segment were excluded. In an earlier analysis of 500 to 750 of the donors, V segments were called functional above 56.7% productive rearrangements and were called segregating when the between-donor standard deviation exceeded 5%. A statistical classification framework was built for diagnosing cytomegalovirus status from the catalog of TCR beta chain sequences. In a later analysis, TCR nucleotide sequences were compared against IMGT/GENE-DB human TR gene sequences so that V and J genes could be assigned. In a later analysis, CDR3 sequences and most-parsimonious VDJ recombination scenarios were assigned using the TCRdist pipeline. In a later analysis, each TCR beta chain was defined by its CDR3 amino acid sequence together with its V-gene family, and reads without a unique V-gene family were excluded. In a later analysis, around 600 highly shared, low-generation-probability nucleotide sequences were removed to address suspected cross-contamination and a sequencing artifact. A later analysis calculated a clonal expansion index for each public chain from normalized within-repertoire ranks of inferred template counts. In a later analysis, generation probabilities were computed using a VDJ recombination model fitted to out-of-frame rearrangements, and the results were checked against IGoR. In a later analysis, TCR-TCR, TCR-HLA and TCR-CMV co-occurrence was scored with hypergeometric tests, and a repertoire-size bias correction was applied to TCR pairs. To estimate false discovery rates, a later analysis permuted the HLA or CMV assignments 20 times. In a later analysis, co-occurring TCRs were grouped with DBSCAN, and TCRdist sequence similarity was added when clustering was performed within HLA-allele-positive subsets. For co-occurrence clustering, repertoires with fewer than 30,000 or more than 120,000 public chains were excluded, along with roughly 5 repertoires with anomalous nucleotide sharing. In TCRdb, the immuneACCESS table is reduced to in-frame sequences with V and J assigned. These tables do not hold every clone; where another copy was compared, an unresolved V gene accounts for under half, and the others remain unexplained. D and trimming were read from the DNA, whereas the V and J calls and clone size are those reported in that table. This sample comprises some 90,000 clones, about 81% of them detected only once. Of the sample, under 4% falls within the top ten clones.

The cohort was made up of approximately 670 healthy bone marrow donors. At the time of sampling, every cohort member was nominally healthy, though immune exposures that went unrecorded were likely present. The donor tested CMV seronegative, placing the donor among the 350 or so seronegative members of the cohort. Each donor provided a peripheral blood sample, and peripheral blood mononuclear cells were used for TCR beta sequencing. The Qiagen DNeasy Blood Extraction Kit was used to extract genomic DNA from the blood cell samples. Taken from the germline V gene, the CDR1 and CDR2 loops are SGHVS and FQNEAQ. Its CDR3 holds 12 amino acids, cysteine through phenylalanine. Just the 36-base CDR3 DNA is kept, in frame starting at base 1. V and J are truncated by 5 bases and 1 base respectively, leaving an intervening sequence of 5 bases.

Sample: PBMCs. The origin of this receptor is a woman aged 40 to 49 in good health and CMV-seronegative. Recombination connected TRBV7-8 to TRBJ1-1; the D gene lacks a confident call. This receptor has the CDR3 CASSIQNTEAFF. In nucleotides, the sequence is TGTGCCAGCAGCATACAGAACACTGAAGCTTTCTTT.